This passage covers 30 T cell receptor beta chains from one sample sequenced in a study of blood T cell repertoires in COVID-19. Method: immunoSEQ multiplex PCR; TCRdb's copy keeps in-frame clones and lacks some. In the table there are tens of thousands of clones, around nine tenths of which are singletons. The source material was peripheral blood. Every receptor here comes from a human donor in a cohort sampled during active COVID-19.

This chain uses TRBV6-5 with TRBJ2-3; weak D call: TRBD2 (7 bases). V was trimmed by 0 bases and J by 4 bases, leaving 14 bases between them. Germline CDR1 is MNHEY and CDR2 is SVGAGI. The CDR3 consists of 16 residues. CDR3 bases: TGTGCCAGCAGTTACTCGACGGGCGGGGGCGCAGATACGCAGTATTTT. Translated: CASSYSTGGGADTQYF.

The chain recombines TRBV5-6 with TRBJ1-6; 10 bases align to TRBD1. Germline-derived CDR1 and CDR2 are SGHDT and YYEEEE. The CDR3 contains 16 residues. The junction had 6 bases not matched to a gene; V was cut back by 3 bases and J by 6 bases. CDR3 loop: CASSSGQGFSNSPLHF. The CDR3 bases are TGTGCCAGCAGCTCGGGACAGGGGTTTAGTAATTCACCCCTCCACTTT.

This chain uses TRBV7-6 with TRBJ1-1; 7 bases map to TRBD1. Germline V CDR1 and CDR2: SGHVS, FNYEAQ. This CDR3 comprises 14 residues. Losses at the gene ends were 1 base for V and 1 base for J; bases not matched to a gene: 0. The CDR3 loop reads CASSLDRGNTEAFF. The CDR3 DNA sequence: TGTGCCAGCAGCTTAGACAGGGGGAACACTGAAGCTTTCTTT.

The chain links TRBV5-1 to TRBJ1-2, with TRBD1 as a possible D gene (6 bases). There are 16 residues in the CDR3. V was clipped by 4 bases and J by 5 bases, with 21 bases between them. The germline V gene has CDR1 SGHRS and CDR2 YFSETQ. Written as DNA, the CDR3 is TGCGCCAGCAGCCCCAACGGCGTGGACAGACTATATGGCTACACCTTC. It specifies CASSPNGVDRLYGYTF.

The genes are TRBV28 and TRBJ1-1; perhaps TRBD1 as D (6 bases). Between the trimmed V and J ends, which lost 1 base and 1 base, there was a span of 10 bases. Germline CDR1 is MDHEN and CDR2 is SYDVKM. CDR3 size: 15 residues. The CDR3 reads CASSLYAGANTEAFF. In DNA, the CDR3 is TGTGCCAGCAGTTTATATGCAGGGGCGAACACTGAAGCTTTCTTT.

The chain employs TRBV29-1 and TRBJ2-5, with 8 bases identical to TRBD2. Germline V gene sequence: CDR1 SQVTM, CDR2 ANQGSEA. The CDR3 covers 13 residues. V trimming: 3 bases; J trimming: 5 bases; junction bases outside the gene matches: 5. The CDR3 protein is CSVDKQRGETQYF. The CDR3 DNA is TGCAGCGTTGATAAACAGCGGGGGGAGACCCAGTACTTC.

This clone was seen a few times. This chain joins TRBV5-5 and TRBJ2-5, with D hard to call. The CDR3 consists of 13 residues. The germline CDR1 and CDR2 sequences are SGHKS and YYEKEE (reference sequence). V gave up 4 bases and J gave up 5 bases, with 12 bases separating them. CDR3: CASSGEDWETQYF. CDR3 DNA: TGTGCCAGCAGCGGCGAAGACTGGGAGACCCAGTACTTC. Based on the CDR3 plus reference TRBV5-5 and TRBJ2-5, the full variable domain is DAGVTQSPTHLIKTRGQQVTLRCSPISGHKSVSWYQQVLGQGPQFIFQYYEKEERGRGNFPDRFSARQFPNYSSELNVNALLLGDSALYLCASSGEDWETQYFGPGTRLLVL.

As to this clone: Other nucleotide sequences in the sample specify the same CDR3. The rearrangement links TRBV11-1 to TRBJ2-2; D is unresolved. The CDR3 totals 14 residues. The germline V gene has CDR1 SGHAT and CDR2 FQDESV (reference sequence). V gave up 8 bases and J gave up 3 bases, with 13 bases separating them. The CDR3 spells CASLNDTHTGELFF. The CDR3 DNA reads as TGTGCCAGCCTAAACGACACACACACCGGGGAGCTGTTTTTT. The variable domain in full, with the rest retrieved from reference TRBV11-1 and TRBJ2-2, is EAEVAQSPRYKITEKSQAVAFWCDPISGHATLYWYRQILGQGPELLVQFQDESVVDDSQLPKDRFSAERLKGVDSTLKIQPAELGDSAMYLCASLNDTHTGELFFGEGSRLTVL.

V is TRBV11-1 and J is TRBJ2-1; 8 bases are shared with TRBD1. This CDR3 spans 14 amino acids. In germline, CDR1 is SGHAT, CDR2 FQDESV (reference sequence). The junction had 4 bases not matched to a gene; V was cut back by 3 bases and J by 6 bases. CDR3 sequence (DNA): TGTGCCAGCAGCTTCGGACAGGGTTTCAATGAGCAGTTCTTC. This sequence encodes CASSFGQGFNEQFF. Looking up the rest from reference TRBV11-1 and TRBJ2-1 gives the full variable domain: EAEVAQSPRYKITEKSQAVAFWCDPISGHATLYWYRQILGQGPELLVQFQDESVVDDSQLPKDRFSAERLKGVDSTLKIQPAELGDSAMYLCASSFGQGFNEQFFGPGTRLTVL.

V and J are TRBV7-9 and TRBJ1-2, with TRBD1 identical over 9 bases. Unmatched junction bases numbered 9, after V lost 6 bases and J lost 7 bases. The germline gives CDR1 SEHNR, CDR2 FQNEAQ (reference sequence). CDR3 length equals 14 residues. The chain's CDR3 is CASRIQGAEGGYTF. The CDR3, as DNA: TGTGCCAGCAGAATACAGGGGGCAGAAGGTGGCTACACCTTC.

V usage is TRBV30 and J usage is TRBJ1-4, with D possibly matching TRBD1 (5 bases). Looked up from germline, CDR1 is GTSNPN and CDR2 is SVGIG (reference sequence). Trimming shortened V by 3 bases and J by 7 bases, and 15 bases separated the two germline ends. This CDR3 spans 14 amino acids. The CDR3 sequence: CAWSSGGMGEKLFF. CDR3 DNA sequence: TGTGCCTGGAGCTCGGGGGGAATGGGTGAAAAACTGTTTTTT. The whole variable domain, filled in from reference TRBV30 and TRBJ1-4, reads SQTIHQWPATLVQPVGSPLSLECTVEGTSNPNLYWYRQAAGRGLQLLFYSVGIGQISSEVPQNLSASRPQDRQFILSSKKLLLSDSGFYLCAWSSGGMGEKLFFGSGTQLSVL.

The chain employs TRBV27 and TRBJ2-3; D is ambiguous. With 5 bases removed from V and 5 bases from J, the gap between germline ends came to 5 bases. The CDR3 spans 11 residues. Per germline, CDR1 MNHEY and CDR2 SMNVEV (reference sequence). CDR3 sequence reads: CASSIGDTQYF. In DNA form, the CDR3 reads TGTGCCAGCAGTATCGGAGATACGCAGTATTTT.

The rearrangement joins TRBV19 to TRBJ1-4; D gene ambiguous. This CDR3 has 13 residues. V was clipped by 8 bases and J by 8 bases, with 15 bases between them. Germline V lookup: CDR1 LNHDA, CDR2 SQIVND (reference sequence). The CDR3 DNA reads as TGTGCCAGTTCGGCAGAAGAGGAGGAAAAACTGTTTTTT. Amino acid sequence: CASSAEEEEKLFF.

The genes are TRBV30 and TRBJ2-3; TRBD2 aligns across 9 bases. CDR3 length: 15 residues. Germline V gene lookup returns CDR1 GTSNPN and CDR2 SVGIG (reference sequence). Trimming at V came to 3 bases and at J to 2 bases, leaving 6 bases not matched to a gene. The CDR3 sequence: CAWSSSGITTDTQYF. The CDR3, as DNA: TGTGCCTGGAGCTCTAGCGGGATCACCACAGATACGCAGTATTTT.

The V and J genes are TRBV5-1 and TRBJ2-1; 7 bases align to TRBD2. This CDR3 contains 14 residues. V trimming: 0 bases; J trimming: 8 bases; junction bases outside the gene matches: 5. Germline-derived CDR1 and CDR2 are SGHRS and YFSETQ. DNA for the CDR3: TGCGCCAGCAGCTTGGGCATCGCGGGAGATGAGCAGTTCTTC. Its protein product is CASSLGIAGDEQFF. Together with reference TRBV5-1 and TRBJ2-1, the CDR3 gives the full variable domain: KAGVTQTPRYLIKTRGQQVTLSCSPISGHRSVSWYQQTPGQGLQFLFEYFSETQRNKGNFPGRFSGRQFSNSRSEMNVSTLELGDSALYLCASSLGIAGDEQFFGPGTRLTVL.

CDR3 in DNA: TGTGCCAGCAGTGAAATCGCGCAGGTTGAAGCTTTCTTT. Protein: CASSEIAQVEAFF. The V call is TRBV6-1, the J call TRBJ1-1; no reliable D call. Trimming cost V 2 bases and J 7 bases, with 11 bases left between them. Germline values: CDR1 MNHNS, CDR2 SASEGT. The CDR3 spans 13 residues.

The rearrangement links TRBV3-1 (or the pseudogene TRBV3-2) to TRBJ2-5; unclear D gene. This CDR3 comprises 14 residues. Trimming stripped 4 bases from V and 5 bases from J, with 14 bases between. Germline V gene lookup returns CDR1 LGHDT and CDR2 YNNKEL (reference sequence). CDR3 residues: CASSLSTGGETQYF. Written as DNA, the CDR3 is TGTGCCAGCAGCCTATCGACGGGTGGGGAGACCCAGTACTTC.

The chain recombines TRBV6-2 or TRBV6-3 with TRBJ2-7, with TRBD1 identical over 11 bases. Per the germline V gene, CDR1 is MNHEY and CDR2 is SVGEGT. The ends lost 6 bases at V and 0 bases at J; junction bases unmatched: 4. CDR3 length equals 15 residues. CDR3 sequence: CASSGGQGGSYEQYV. The CDR3 DNA is TGTGCCAGCAGCGGGGGACAGGGGGGCTCCTACGAGCAGTACGTC.

The chain links TRBV19 to TRBJ2-2; D unclear. Germline loops: CDR1 LNHDA, CDR2 SQIVND (reference sequence). V lost 5 bases and J lost 7, with 17 bases in between. The CDR3 is 15 residues long. The CDR3, as DNA: TGTGCCAGTAGTTCTGCAGGTTTGGAAGGCGGGGAGCTGTTTTTT. Amino acid sequence: CASSSAGLEGGELFF.

V and J are TRBV2 and TRBJ1-2, with D possibly being TRBD1 (5 bases). The CDR3 has 10 residues. Germline V gives CDR1 SNHLY, CDR2 FYNNEI. V shed 8 bases and J shed 8 bases, with 9 bases lying between them. CDR3 nucleotides: TGTGCCAGCCGCGGGGACGGCTACACCTTC. As protein: CASRGDGYTF.

The chain combines TRBV3-1 (or the pseudogene TRBV3-2) with TRBJ1-2; the match to TRBD1 covers 7 bases. V was clipped by 0 bases and J by 8 bases; unmatched bases: 12. CDR3 size: 16 residues. The V gene's germline CDR1 is LGHDT and CDR2 YNNKEL (reference sequence). The CDR3 sequence: CASSQDRAGGMRGYTF. CDR3 in DNA: TGTGCCAGCAGCCAAGATCGGGCAGGGGGTATGAGGGGCTACACCTTC.

CDR3 coding DNA: TGTGCCAGCAACCTGGGGACTCTCAACACCGGGGAGCTGTTTTTT. This translates into CASNLGTLNTGELFF. The chain has TRBV9 and TRBJ2-2; D possibly corresponds to TRBD2 (6 bases). CDR1 is SGDLS, CDR2 YYNGEE, per germline. This CDR3 comprises 15 residues. The V and J ends lost 6 bases and 2 bases respectively, with 14 bases between them.

The chain has TRBV7-2 and TRBJ2-2, with 12 bases identical to TRBD2. J lost 4 bases, V lost 2 bases, and 5 bases had no gene match. Germline lookup yields CDR1 SGHTA and CDR2 FQGNSA. The CDR3 totals 17 residues. The CDR3 DNA follows: TGTGCCAGCAGCTTAAGTGGGACTAGCGGGCGCACCGGGGAGCTGTTTTTT. Amino acid sequence: CASSLSGTSGRTGELFF.

The J gene is TRBJ2-2, the V gene TRBV14, with D unresolved. The germline V gene encodes CDR1 SGHDN and CDR2 FVKESK. CDR3 length equals 13 residues. Trimming shortened V by 1 base and J by 7 bases, and 7 bases separated the two germline ends. The CDR3 protein is CASSQVAGGELFF. CDR3 sequence (DNA): TGTGCCAGCAGCCAAGTCGCAGGCGGGGAGCTGTTTTTT.

This chain joins TRBV6-1 and TRBJ1-2; D is undetermined. Germline V gene data show CDR1 as MNHNS and CDR2 as SASEGT. This CDR3 is 13 amino acids long. V gave up 3 bases and J gave up 5 bases, with 10 bases separating them. CDR3 sequence: CASSDQRGYGYTF. CDR3 DNA: TGTGCCAGCAGTGATCAACGGGGATATGGCTACACCTTC.

The chain couples TRBV12-3 or TRBV12-4 to TRBJ2-1; perhaps TRBD2 as D (5 bases). V gave up 3 bases and J gave up 8 bases, with 11 bases separating them. This CDR3 has 13 residues. CDR3 DNA sequence: TGTGCCAGCAGTTTGCAGGTCGGGGATGAGCAGTTCTTC. Translated: CASSLQVGDEQFF.

The chain has TRBV18 and TRBJ1-1; the match to TRBD1 covers 9 bases. The CDR3 has 16 residues. Germline loops: CDR1 KGHSH, CDR2 LQKENI. With 5 bases clipped from V and 1 base from J, the junction kept 8 bases outside the gene matches. The CDR3 here is CASSSGTGSRNTEAFF. The CDR3, as DNA: TGTGCCAGCTCATCTGGGACAGGGAGTAGGAACACTGAAGCTTTCTTT. The whole variable domain, remainder taken from reference TRBV18 and TRBJ1-1, is NAGVMQNPRHLVRRRGQEARLRCSPMKGHSHVYWYRQLPEEGLKFMVYLQKENIIDESGMPKERFSAEFPKEGPSILRIQQVVRGDSAAYFCASSSGTGSRNTEAFFGQGTRLTVV.

This chain joins TRBV5-6 and TRBJ2-3; TRBD1 agrees at 7 bases. Unmatched junction bases numbered 7, after V lost 3 bases and J lost 3 bases. The length of the CDR3 is 15 residues. Germline assignment: CDR1 SGHDT and CDR2 YYEEEE. Here the CDR3 reads CASSSTGQGTDTQYF. CDR3 nucleotide sequence: TGTGCCAGCAGCTCGACAGGGCAGGGGACAGATACGCAGTATTTT.

This sequence joins TRBV30 and TRBJ1-5; D unresolved. From germline, CDR1 is GTSNPN and CDR2 SVGIG (reference sequence). V lost 5 bases and J lost 0, with 14 bases in between. This CDR3 spans 15 amino acids. The CDR3 is CAWAGFDTSNQPQHF. The CDR3, as DNA: TGTGCCTGGGCGGGATTCGACACTAGCAATCAGCCCCAGCATTTT. The full variable domain, with the rest looked up from reference TRBV30 and TRBJ1-5, is SQTIHQWPATLVQPVGSPLSLECTVEGTSNPNLYWYRQAAGRGLQLLFYSVGIGQISSEVPQNLSASRPQDRQFILSSKKLLLSDSGFYLCAWAGFDTSNQPQHFGDGTRLSIL.

The chain uses TRBV6-2 or TRBV6-3 and TRBJ2-1; D is unclear. The germline CDR1 and CDR2 sequences are MNHEY and SVGEGT. This CDR3 spans 11 amino acids. Trimming removed 4 bases at V and 5 bases at J, with 3 bases between. CDR3 loop: CASSSNNEQFF. For the CDR3, the DNA is TGTGCCAGCAGTTCAAACAATGAGCAGTTCTTC.